The source of this T cell receptor beta chain is a study of CD8 T cells in ankylosing spondylitis. With 0 bases clipped from V and 4 bases from J, the junction kept 4 bases outside the gene matches. The CDR3 is 15 amino acids. Looked up from germline, CDR1 is KGHSH and CDR2 is LQKENI. Study-wide findings and caveats: Disease-associated clones were CD8+ and fairly uncommon in peripheral blood. As reported, disease-linked clones showed significant enrichment in matched ankylosing spondylitis synovial fluid. Prior literature has documented some motif variants in synovial fluid and blood from reactive arthritis. Characteristic, it appeared, of ankylosing spondylitis blood was a TCR beta motif of eight highly homologous variants.

This clonotype was counted only a few times. No antigen is known for it. Molecular-barcoded quantitative 5'-RACE produced these TCR beta libraries. TCRdb re-called the 5' RACE reads with MiXCR, one entry per CDR3 protein. Of around 770,000 distinct CDR3 sequences in the sample, under 20% were seen once. This chain links TRBV18 with TRBJ2-3; TRBD2 aligns across 7 bases. The clonotype was recovered from a male donor with ankylosing spondylitis. Sequenced input: blood, either unsorted or a sorted T cell fraction (not recorded which). The DNA of the CDR3 is TGTGCCAGCTCACCACCGGCGGGAGCGGCAGATACGCAGTATTTT. Translating it yields CASSPPAGAADTQYF.